This entry lists 5 T cell receptor beta chains sequenced from one sample in a study of vaccination and CD4 T cells after COVID-19 (dated by TCRdb to the early 2020s). No cognate antigen is known for these TCRs. Taken with the paper, the label for treatment or condition translates to: roughly 11-day PBMC culture with coronavirus spike peptide pools or control peptides (ViraFEST assay). To prepare the library, PCR was applied. Sequencing was carried out with an Illumina iSeq 100. DNA from cultured CD4+ T cells was subjected to TCR sequencing with the Oncomine TCR Beta short-read assay at the Johns Hopkins FTIC core. TCRdb reanalyzed the raw reads on its own, using fastp at Q25 for trimming and MiXCR for clone calling, and kept in-frame beta chains. Merged by CDR3 protein, the rows form single entries marked with the most common genes and DNA. Here the sample has about 21,000 distinct CDR3 sequences; approximately 60% occur a single time. Around 8% of the sample belongs to the ten largest clones.

Sequencing input: CD4+ T cells from blood, cultured in vitro. The receptors originated from a human donor who had recovered from COVID-19.

Written as DNA, the CDR3 is TGTGCCAGCAGGAGGGACCCTCAAAGAGGGGACACTGAAGCTTTCTTT. This translates into CASRRDPQRGDTEAFF. The chain joins TRBV6-1 to TRBJ1-1, with TRBD1 as a possible D gene (5 bases). Looked up from germline, CDR1 is MNHNS and CDR2 is SASEGT. This CDR3 has 16 residues. The V end was cut by 6 bases, the J end by 3 bases, with 20 bases between.

This clonotype appeared once. The chain carries TRBV20-1 and TRBJ1-2; D is ambiguous. The V gene lost 7 bases and the J gene lost 5 bases, with 20 bases spanning the gap. The CDR3 totals 14 residues. Germline-derived CDR1 and CDR2 are DFQATT and SNEGSKA (reference sequence). CDR3: CSGGPNTNLYGYTF. CDR3 DNA sequence: TGCAGTGGCGGGCCGAACACAAACTTATATGGCTACACCTTC.

This clonotype appeared a few times. J is TRBJ1-6 and V is TRBV27, with TRBD1 matching 7 bases. Germline loops: CDR1 MNHEY, CDR2 SMNVEV (reference sequence). After removal of 7 bases from V and 9 bases from J, the junction contained 9 bases not matched to a gene. The CDR3 runs 14 residues. CDR3 in amino acids: CASTPGQSGSPLHF. The CDR3 DNA follows: TGTGCCAGCACGCCGGGACAGAGTGGTTCACCCCTCCACTTT.

V gene TRBV20-1 combines with J gene TRBJ2-7, with TRBD2 matching 7 bases. The germline V gene encodes CDR1 DFQATT and CDR2 SNEGSKA (reference sequence). Unmatched junction bases numbered 13, after V lost 6 bases and J lost 5 bases. This CDR3 is 14 amino acids long. The CDR3 region has the DNA TGCAGTGCCCTTAAACCGGGACTACCCAACGAGCAGTACTTC. This translates into CSALKPGLPNEQYF.

This clonotype came up a few times. The J gene is TRBJ2-3, the V gene TRBV11-2; 11 bases agree with TRBD1. V lost 1 base, J lost 4 bases, and 4 bases stayed unmatched. Per germline, CDR1 SGHAT and CDR2 FQNNGV. The CDR3 loop spans 16 amino acids. The CDR3 reads CASSLGRTGGADTQYF. The CDR3 nucleotides are TGTGCCAGCAGCTTAGGGAGGACAGGGGGCGCAGATACGCAGTATTTT. Supplemented by reference TRBV11-2 and TRBJ2-3, the full variable domain reads EAGVAQSPRYKIIEKRQSVAFWCNPISGHATLYWYQQILGQGPKLLIQFQNNGVVDDSQLPKDRFSAERLKGVDSTLKIQPAKLEDSAVYLCASSLGRTGGADTQYFGPGTRLTVL.